A single sample is the source of the 26 T cell receptor beta chains below, sequenced in a study of blood T cell repertoires in COVID-19 (dated by TCRdb to between 2020 and 2021). The receptor library was made with the immunoSEQ multiplex PCR assay. TCRdb retrieved this table from immuneACCESS and kept in-frame rearrangements only. Not all clones are present; in checked studies, unresolved V genes account for under half, and no reason is known for the remainder. This sample gives roughly 400,000 clones in total; approximately 89% of them show up just once. Approximately 2.5% of the sample rests with the top ten. The specimen was peripheral blood. The receptor set was obtained from an older woman with COVID-19, enrolled during active disease.

The chain uses TRBV12-3 or TRBV12-4 and TRBJ1-1; D gene unclear. The CDR3 extends over 11 amino acids. V was trimmed by 5 bases and J by 5 bases, leaving 6 bases between them. The CDR3 loop reads CASSVGTEAFF. The CDR3 DNA reads as TGTGCCAGCAGTGTCGGTACTGAAGCTTTCTTT.

J is TRBJ2-1 and V is TRBV5-1, with 7 nucleotides matching TRBD1. CDR1 and CDR2 (germline): SGHRS, YFSETQ. This CDR3 has 19 amino acids. V lost 7 bases to trimming and J lost 0 bases; unmatched junction nucleotides: 19. The CDR3: CASSGQVAAIATSYNEQFF. The DNA of the CDR3 is TGCGCCAGCTCCGGACAGGTCGCCGCCATTGCGACCTCCTACAATGAGCAGTTCTTC.

The chain recombines TRBV19 with TRBJ1-1; 8 bases agree with TRBD1. Germline values: CDR1 LNHDA, CDR2 SQIVND (reference sequence). The CDR3 contains 13 residues. J gave up 4 bases and V 5 bases, and 3 bases lay outside the gene matches. The CDR3 loop reads CASSPQGATEAFF. DNA for the CDR3: TGTGCCAGTAGTCCCCAGGGGGCCACTGAAGCTTTCTTT.

This clone has just a few counts. The chain is built from TRBV3-1 (or the pseudogene TRBV3-2) and TRBJ2-1; 7 nucleotides match TRBD1. In germline, CDR1 is LGHDT, CDR2 YNNKEL (reference sequence). With 4 bases clipped from V and 14 bases from J, the junction kept 14 bases outside the gene matches. The CDR3 loop spans 14 amino acids. CDR3 amino acids: CASSPRRLGQKKFF. CDR3 nucleotide sequence: TGTGCCAGCAGCCCTCGCAGATTGGGACAGAAGAAGTTCTTC.

CDR3 in amino acids: CASSLRLTQETQYF. CDR3 nucleotide sequence: TGTGCCAGCAGCTTGAGGCTGACACAAGAGACCCAGTACTTC. This chain uses TRBV5-4 with TRBJ2-5; no reliable D call. Trimming stripped 1 base from V and 2 bases from J, with 9 bases between. CDR3 size: 14 residues. Germline V gene lookup returns CDR1 SGHNT and CDR2 YYREEE (reference sequence).

The genes are TRBV11-2 and TRBJ2-7, with D unclear. Germline V CDR1 and CDR2: SGHAT, FQNNGV. V shed 1 base and J shed 4 bases, with 5 bases lying between them. The CDR3 totals 12 residues. CDR3 DNA: TGTGCCAGCAGCTTAGGAGTTTACGAGCAGTACTTC. Translating gives CASSLGVYEQYF.

The rearrangement links TRBV5-6 to TRBJ2-1; D call uncertain. Trimming pared 0 bases from V and 2 bases from J, leaving 9 bases between. This CDR3 has 15 amino acids. Per germline, CDR1 SGHDT and CDR2 YYEEEE. CDR3 amino acids: CASSLAELPYNEQFF. The CDR3 DNA reads as TGTGCCAGCAGCTTGGCTGAGTTGCCCTACAATGAGCAGTTCTTC.

The chain employs TRBV5-1 and TRBJ1-1; a weak D match, TRBD1 (6 bases). Germline CDR1 and CDR2: SGHRS and YFSETQ. Trimming removed 4 bases from V and 0 bases from J, with 16 bases in between. The CDR3 totals 16 residues. The CDR3 sequence is CASSAGDTTMNTEAFF. The CDR3 DNA is TGCGCCAGCAGCGCCGGGGACACCACCATGAACACTGAAGCTTTCTTT.

The V call is TRBV27, the J call TRBJ2-4; maybe TRBD2 (6 bases). Per germline, CDR1 MNHEY and CDR2 SMNVEV (reference sequence). Trimming cost V 6 bases and J 8 bases, with 17 bases left between them. The CDR3 length is 14 residues. CDR3 sequence reads: CASSTAGRLDIQYF. The CDR3, as DNA: TGTGCCAGCAGCACCGCGGGACGCCTGGACATTCAGTACTTC.

This clone has only one observation. The genes are TRBV5-1 and TRBJ1-6; 9 bases line up with TRBD1. This CDR3 is built from 17 residues. V lost 0 bases, J lost 8 bases, and 9 bases stayed unmatched. Per germline, CDR1 SGHRS and CDR2 YFSETQ. As DNA, the CDR3 is TGCGCCAGCAGCTTGGGGCCGACAGGGGGTCTTGATTCACCCCTCCACTTT. Translated: CASSLGPTGGLDSPLHF.

The CDR3 is CASTSGTRKGTGELFF. DNA of the CDR3: TGTGCCAGTACCTCCGGGACTAGAAAGGGCACCGGGGAGCTGTTTTTT. This chain uses TRBV19 with TRBJ2-2; TRBD2 agrees at 8 bases. V lost 7 bases, J lost 4 bases, and 11 bases stayed unmatched. Germline CDR1 is LNHDA and CDR2 is SQIVND (reference sequence). The length of the CDR3 is 16 residues.

This clone was found once. V gene TRBV5-1 combines with J gene TRBJ1-5; tentatively, D is TRBD1 (5 bases). Germline-derived CDR1 and CDR2 are SGHRS and YFSETQ. This CDR3 is 15 amino acids long. V was shortened by 4 bases and J by 6 bases, with 17 bases between the two germline ends. The CDR3 reads CASSPGVGFGQPQHF. CDR3 in DNA: TGCGCCAGCAGCCCGGGGGTGGGGTTTGGTCAGCCCCAGCATTTT.

This clone was recorded at least ten times. Other nucleotide sequences in the sample specify the same CDR3. This chain links TRBV29-1 with TRBJ1-1; D is ambiguous. The CDR3 consists of 12 residues. Per germline, CDR1 SQVTM and CDR2 ANQGSEA. V was trimmed by 6 bases and J by 1 base, leaving 9 bases between them. The CDR3 sequence: CSVERGNTEAFF. The CDR3 region has the DNA TGCAGCGTGGAGCGGGGGAACACTGAAGCTTTCTTT.

This chain joins TRBV2 and TRBJ1-2, with D possibly TRBD1 on 5 matching bases. The CDR3 is 13 amino acids. Germline V gene data show CDR1 as SNHLY and CDR2 as FYNNEI. V was trimmed by 3 bases and J by 4 bases, leaving 9 bases between them. The CDR3 loop reads CASSEGPTYGYTF. CDR3 bases: TGTGCCAGCAGTGAGGGGCCAACCTATGGCTACACCTTC.

This chain uses TRBV9 with TRBJ2-2; 7 nucleotides align to TRBD2. The V gene end was trimmed by 4 bases and the J gene end by 3 bases; junction bases not matched to a gene: 9. CDR3 length: 16 residues. Per the germline V gene, CDR1 is SGDLS and CDR2 is YYNGEE. The CDR3 is CASSPGRQLDTGELFF. DNA for the CDR3: TGTGCCAGCAGCCCCGGGAGGCAGTTGGACACCGGGGAGCTGTTTTTT.

The genes are TRBV5-4 and TRBJ2-3; D might be TRBD1 (6 bases). The length of the CDR3 is 15 residues. Per the germline V gene, CDR1 is SGHNT and CDR2 is YYREEE (reference sequence). Trimming pared 6 bases from V and 5 bases from J, leaving 19 bases between. CDR3 nucleotide sequence: TGTGCCAGCACCTCTAGGGGGAATCTGATAGATACGCAGTATTTT. Translating gives CASTSRGNLIDTQYF.

This sequence joins TRBV6-1 and TRBJ2-7; 12 bases match TRBD2. The germline gives CDR1 MNHNS, CDR2 SASEGT. Losses at the gene ends were 4 bases for V and 2 bases for J; bases not matched to a gene: 9. The CDR3 is 17 amino acids. The CDR3 loop is CASSGGRTSGVAYEQYF. Written as DNA, the CDR3 is TGTGCCAGCAGTGGAGGAAGGACTAGCGGGGTTGCCTACGAGCAGTACTTC.

The chain couples TRBV6-5 to TRBJ2-1, with D possibly being TRBD2 (5 bases). Trimming took 5 bases from V and 8 from J, leaving 19 bases between them. This CDR3 is built from 15 residues. CDR1 MNHEY and CDR2 SVGAGI come from the germline V gene. The CDR3 loop is CASSPPGASSHEQFF. CDR3 in DNA: TGTGCCAGCAGTCCACCCGGAGCTTCTAGCCATGAGCAGTTCTTC.

V and J are TRBV5-6 and TRBJ1-2; 8 nucleotides align to TRBD1. This CDR3 spans 15 amino acids. Germline V lookup: CDR1 SGHDT, CDR2 YYEEEE. J lost 7 bases, V lost 1 base, and 9 bases had no gene match. The CDR3 sequence is CASSLRQGAPSGYTF. The CDR3 DNA is TGTGCCAGCAGCTTGCGGCAGGGGGCGCCTAGTGGCTACACCTTC.

The rearrangement uses TRBV6-1 and TRBJ1-2, with 9 bases lining up with TRBD1. Unmatched junction bases numbered 5, after V lost 1 base and J lost 8 bases. Per the germline V gene, CDR1 is MNHNS and CDR2 is SASEGT. There are 14 residues in the CDR3. In nucleotides, the CDR3 is TGTGCCAGCAGTGAAGGGGGACAGGGTAGCGGCTACACCTTC. Translating it yields CASSEGGQGSGYTF.

The genes are TRBV6-1 and TRBJ2-2, with a tentative D call TRBD1 (5 bases). Between the trimmed V and J ends, which lost 0 bases and 7 bases, there was a span of 18 bases. Looked up from germline, CDR1 is MNHNS and CDR2 is SASEGT. The CDR3 extends over 17 amino acids. CDR3 region: CASSEALRASGHGELFF. CDR3 sequence (DNA): TGTGCCAGCAGTGAAGCGCTTCGAGCCTCAGGGCACGGGGAGCTGTTTTTT.

This clone occurred once. This chain uses TRBV5-6 with TRBJ1-6; 9 bases align to TRBD1. CDR3 length: 17 amino acids. Germline CDR1 reads SGHDT; CDR2 reads YYEEEE. V lost 2 bases, J lost 8 bases, and 11 bases stayed unmatched. The CDR3 DNA is TGTGCCAGCAGCTTAAAACCGGGACAGGGTCCTGATTCACCCCTCCACTTT. It is translated as CASSLKPGQGPDSPLHF.

Remarks on this clone: Other DNA variants within this sample encode the same CDR3. The chain couples TRBV24-1 to TRBJ2-1; possible D gene TRBD1, 6 bases. CDR1 and CDR2 (germline): KGHDR, SFDVKD. Trimming pared 7 bases from V and 7 bases from J, leaving 7 bases between. CDR3 size: 11 residues. The CDR3 nucleotides are TGTGCCACCAGCAGGGGTAATGAGCAGTTCTTC. It specifies CATSRGNEQFF.

V usage is TRBV5-1 and J usage is TRBJ1-4; weak D call: TRBD1 (5 bases). The CDR3 covers 14 residues. Trimming removed 2 bases at V and 7 bases at J, with 12 bases between. Germline V gives CDR1 SGHRS, CDR2 YFSETQ. CDR3 sequence (DNA): TGCGCCAGCAGCTTCGGGGGTTTCGGTGAAAAACTGTTTTTT. As protein: CASSFGGFGEKLFF.

A note on this clone: Other DNA sequences in this specimen translate into the identical CDR3. The rearrangement links TRBV12-3 or TRBV12-4 to TRBJ1-2; no firm D call. The V and J ends lost 1 base and 7 bases respectively, with 4 bases between them. The CDR3 runs to 11 residues. The CDR3 sequence is CASSLGGGYTF. The DNA for the CDR3 is TGTGCCAGCAGTTTAGGAGGTGGCTACACCTTC.

CDR3 nucleotides: TGTGCCAGCTTACGGACAAACCTCTACAATGAGCAGTTCTTC. Its protein product is CASLRTNLYNEQFF. This sequence joins TRBV6-5 and TRBJ2-1; TRBD1 is a possible D gene (5 bases). The germline gives CDR1 MNHEY, CDR2 SVGAGI. Trimming removed 8 bases from V and 3 bases from J, with 14 bases in between. The length of the CDR3 is 14 residues.